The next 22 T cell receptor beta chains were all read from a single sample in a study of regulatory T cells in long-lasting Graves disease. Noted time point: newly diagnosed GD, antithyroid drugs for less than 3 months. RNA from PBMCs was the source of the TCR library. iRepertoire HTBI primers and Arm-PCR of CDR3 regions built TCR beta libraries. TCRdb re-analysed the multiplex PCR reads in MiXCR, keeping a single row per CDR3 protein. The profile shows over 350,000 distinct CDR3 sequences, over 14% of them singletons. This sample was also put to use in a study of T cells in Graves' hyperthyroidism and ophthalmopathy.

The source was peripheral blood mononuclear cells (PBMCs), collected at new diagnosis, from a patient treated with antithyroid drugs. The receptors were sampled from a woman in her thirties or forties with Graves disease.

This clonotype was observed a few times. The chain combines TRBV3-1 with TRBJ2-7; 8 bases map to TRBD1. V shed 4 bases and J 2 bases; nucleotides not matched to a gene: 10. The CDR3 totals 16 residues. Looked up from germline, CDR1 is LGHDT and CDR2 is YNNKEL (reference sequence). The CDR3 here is CASSRTLLTGAYEQYF. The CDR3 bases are TGTGCCAGCAGCCGAACCCTCTTGACAGGGGCCTACGAGCAGTACTTC.

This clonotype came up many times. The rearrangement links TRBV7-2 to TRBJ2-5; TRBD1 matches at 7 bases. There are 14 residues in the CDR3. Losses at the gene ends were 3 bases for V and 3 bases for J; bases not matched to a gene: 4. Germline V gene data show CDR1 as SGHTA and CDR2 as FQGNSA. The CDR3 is CASSLTGNKETQYF. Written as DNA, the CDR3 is TGTGCCAGCAGCTTGACAGGGAACAAAGAGACCCAGTACTTC. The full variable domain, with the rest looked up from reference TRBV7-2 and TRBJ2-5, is GAGVSQSPSNKVTEKGKDVELRCDPISGHTALYWYRQSLGQGLEFLIYFQGNSAPDKSGLPSDRFSAERTGGSVSTLTIQRTQQEDSAVYLCASSLTGNKETQYFGPGTRLLVL.

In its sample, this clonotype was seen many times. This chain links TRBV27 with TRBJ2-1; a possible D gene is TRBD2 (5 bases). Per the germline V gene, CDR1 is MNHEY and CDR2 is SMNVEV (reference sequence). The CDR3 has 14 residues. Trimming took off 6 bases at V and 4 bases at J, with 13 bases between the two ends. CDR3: CASSPRWEYNEQFF. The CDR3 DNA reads TGTGCCAGCAGCCCTCGGTGGGAGTACAATGAGCAGTTCTTC.

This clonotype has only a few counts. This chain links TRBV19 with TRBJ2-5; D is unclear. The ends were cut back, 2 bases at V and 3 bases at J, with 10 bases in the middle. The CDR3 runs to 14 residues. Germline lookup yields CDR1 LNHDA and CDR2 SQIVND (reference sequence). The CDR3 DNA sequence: TGTGCCAGTAGTATATCTTCTACCGAAGAGACCCAGTACTTC. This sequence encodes CASSISSTEETQYF.

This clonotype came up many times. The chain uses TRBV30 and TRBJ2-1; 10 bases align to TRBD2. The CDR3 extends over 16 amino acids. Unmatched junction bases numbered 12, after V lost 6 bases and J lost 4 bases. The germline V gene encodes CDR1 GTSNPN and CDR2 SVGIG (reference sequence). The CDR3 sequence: CACPKTKREGYNEQFF. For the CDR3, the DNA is TGTGCCTGTCCGAAAACCAAGCGGGAGGGATACAATGAGCAGTTCTTC.

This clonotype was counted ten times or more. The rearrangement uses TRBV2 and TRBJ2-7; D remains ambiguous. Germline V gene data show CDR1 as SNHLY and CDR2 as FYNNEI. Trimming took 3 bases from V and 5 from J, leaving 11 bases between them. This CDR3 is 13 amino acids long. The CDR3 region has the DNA TGTGCCAGCAGTGAGTCTAGTTCCCACGAGCAGTACTTC. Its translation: CASSESSSHEQYF.

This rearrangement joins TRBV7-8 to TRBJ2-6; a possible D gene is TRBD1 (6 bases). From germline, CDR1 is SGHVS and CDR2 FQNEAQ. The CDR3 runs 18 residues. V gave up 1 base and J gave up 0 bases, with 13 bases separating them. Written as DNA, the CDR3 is TGTGCCAGCAGCTTAGTTGAGGACAGCTCCTCTGGGGCCAACGTCCTGACTTTC. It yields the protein CASSLVEDSSSGANVLTF.

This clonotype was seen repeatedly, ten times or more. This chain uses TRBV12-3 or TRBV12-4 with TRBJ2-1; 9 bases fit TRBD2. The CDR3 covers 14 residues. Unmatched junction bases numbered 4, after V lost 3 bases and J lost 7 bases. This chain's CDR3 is CASSLREGGNEQFF. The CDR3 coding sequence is TGTGCCAGCAGTTTGCGGGAGGGGGGGAATGAGCAGTTCTTC.

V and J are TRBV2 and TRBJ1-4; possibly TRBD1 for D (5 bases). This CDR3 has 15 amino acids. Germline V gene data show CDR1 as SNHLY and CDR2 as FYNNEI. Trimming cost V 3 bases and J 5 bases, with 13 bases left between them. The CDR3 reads CASSDTPGLNEKLFF. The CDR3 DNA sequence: TGTGCCAGCAGTGATACTCCGGGACTGAATGAAAAACTGTTTTTT.

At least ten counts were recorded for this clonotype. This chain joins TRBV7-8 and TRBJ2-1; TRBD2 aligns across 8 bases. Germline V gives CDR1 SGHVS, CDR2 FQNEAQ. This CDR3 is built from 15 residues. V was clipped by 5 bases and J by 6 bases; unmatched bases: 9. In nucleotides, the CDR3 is TGTGCCAGCAGCCCCCCCCGGGGACTAGGCAATGAGCAGTTCTTC. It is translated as CASSPPRGLGNEQFF.

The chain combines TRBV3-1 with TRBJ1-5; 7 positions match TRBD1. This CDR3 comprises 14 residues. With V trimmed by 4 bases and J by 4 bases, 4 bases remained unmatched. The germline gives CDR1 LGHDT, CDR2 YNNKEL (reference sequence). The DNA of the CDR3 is TGTGCCAGCAGCCTAGGGACAGCTAATCAGCCCCAGCATTTT. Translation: CASSLGTANQPQHF.

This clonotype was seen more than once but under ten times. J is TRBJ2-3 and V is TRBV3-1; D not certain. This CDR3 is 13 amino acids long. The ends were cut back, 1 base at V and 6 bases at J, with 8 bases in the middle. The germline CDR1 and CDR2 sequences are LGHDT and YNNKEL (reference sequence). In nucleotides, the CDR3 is TGTGCCAGCAGCCAAGTGATATCTGATACGCAGTATTTT. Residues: CASSQVISDTQYF.

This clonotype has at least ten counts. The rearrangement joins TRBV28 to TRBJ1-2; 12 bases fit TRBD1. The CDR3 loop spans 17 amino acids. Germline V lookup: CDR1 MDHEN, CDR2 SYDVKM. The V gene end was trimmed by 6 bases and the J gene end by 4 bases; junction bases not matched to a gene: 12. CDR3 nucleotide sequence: TGTGCCAGCAGAACCCCATCCGGGACAGGGGGCTTCTATGGCTACACCTTC. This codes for CASRTPSGTGGFYGYTF.

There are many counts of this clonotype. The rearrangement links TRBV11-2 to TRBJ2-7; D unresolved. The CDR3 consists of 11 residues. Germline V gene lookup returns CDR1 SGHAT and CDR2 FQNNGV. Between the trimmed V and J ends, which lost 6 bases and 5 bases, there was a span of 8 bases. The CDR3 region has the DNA TGTGCCAGCAGTTTGGGGAACGAGCAGTACTTC. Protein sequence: CASSLGNEQYF.

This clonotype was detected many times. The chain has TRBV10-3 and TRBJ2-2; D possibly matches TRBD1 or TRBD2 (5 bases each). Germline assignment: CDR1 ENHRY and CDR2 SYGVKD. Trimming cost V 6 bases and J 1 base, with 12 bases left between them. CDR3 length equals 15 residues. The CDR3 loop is CAISGRGRNTGELFF. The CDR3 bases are TGTGCCATCAGCGGACGGGGACGGAACACCGGGGAGCTGTTTTTT.

The CDR3 reads CASSQESDGLAGYEQFF. The CDR3 DNA follows: TGCGCCAGCAGCCAAGAGTCTGATGGTCTAGCGGGATATGAGCAGTTCTTC. The chain combines TRBV4-1 with TRBJ2-1, with TRBD2 matching over 9 bases. CDR3 length equals 17 residues. Germline CDR1 and CDR2: MGHRA and YSYEKL. After removal of 0 bases from V and 8 bases from J, the junction contained 11 bases not matched to a gene.

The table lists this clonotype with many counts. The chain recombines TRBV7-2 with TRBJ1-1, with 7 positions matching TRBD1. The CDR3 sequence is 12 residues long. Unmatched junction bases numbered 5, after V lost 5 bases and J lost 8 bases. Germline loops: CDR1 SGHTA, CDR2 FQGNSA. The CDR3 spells CASSPDRLEAFF. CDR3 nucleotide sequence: TGTGCCAGCAGCCCGGACAGGCTAGAAGCTTTCTTT.

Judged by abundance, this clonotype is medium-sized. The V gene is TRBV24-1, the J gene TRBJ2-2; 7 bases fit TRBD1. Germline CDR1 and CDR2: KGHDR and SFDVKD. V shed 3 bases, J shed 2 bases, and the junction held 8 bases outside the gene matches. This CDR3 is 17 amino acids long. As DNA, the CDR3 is TGTGCCACCAGTGATCCCGAGGGGACAGCTAACACCGGGGAGCTGTTTTTT. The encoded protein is CATSDPEGTANTGELFF.

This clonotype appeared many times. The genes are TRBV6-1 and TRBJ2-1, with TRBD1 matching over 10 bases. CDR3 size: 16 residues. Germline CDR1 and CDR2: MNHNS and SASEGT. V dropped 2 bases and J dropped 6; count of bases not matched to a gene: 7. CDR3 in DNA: TGTGCCAGCAGTGAACTCGCTGGACAGGGGGGCAATGAGCAGTTCTTC. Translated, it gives CASSELAGQGGNEQFF.

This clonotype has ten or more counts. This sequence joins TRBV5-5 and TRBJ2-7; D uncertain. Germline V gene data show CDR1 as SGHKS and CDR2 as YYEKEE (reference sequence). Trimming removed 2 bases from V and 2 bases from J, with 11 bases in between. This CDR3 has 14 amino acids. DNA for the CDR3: TGTGCCAGCAGCTTCGATGGCAACCCCTACGAGCAGTACTTC. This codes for CASSFDGNPYEQYF.

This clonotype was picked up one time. DNA for the CDR3: TGTGCCAGCAGTGACTGGCTAGCGGGGGACAATGAGCAGTTCTTC. It encodes CASSDWLAGDNEQFF. This chain connects TRBV2 to TRBJ2-1; 10 nucleotides match TRBD2. Per germline, CDR1 SNHLY and CDR2 FYNNEI. V lost 3 bases and J lost 5; bases outside the gene matches: 4. The CDR3 spans 15 residues. Full variable domain (outside the CDR3, taken from reference TRBV2 and TRBJ2-1): EPEVTQTPSHQVTQMGQEVILRCVPISNHLYFYWYRQILGQKVEFLVSFYNNEISEKSEIFDDQFSVERPDGSNFTLKIRSTKLEDSAMYFCASSDWLAGDNEQFFGPGTRLTVL.

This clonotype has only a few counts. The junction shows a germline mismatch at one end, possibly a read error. CDR3 protein: CASSQDSLAGEGKQFF. The CDR3 coding sequence is TGCGCCAGCAGCCAAGATAGCCTAGCGGGAGAAGGTAAGCAGTTCTTC. V is TRBV7-9 and J is TRBJ2-1; 10 bases map to TRBD2. Germline-derived CDR1 and CDR2 are SEHNR and FQNEAQ (reference sequence). The CDR3 is made up of 16 amino acids.